Listed below are T cell receptor beta chains from one sample, sequenced in a study of blood T cell repertoires in COVID-19. Measured with immunoSEQ multiplex PCR; TCRdb has only the in-frame clones, and not every one. The sample includes fewer than 250,000 clones, 88% seen only once; the top ten take 4% to 5%. Sequencing was carried out using peripheral blood. The receptor source for this set is a human donor in a cohort sampled during active COVID-19. Each CDR3 is given with its conserved first and last residue. D genes are given only for firm matches. A clone size is listed for some rows: how often the clone was seen (once, few, many), or a class if it is expanded.

J gene,V gene,D gene,clone size,CDR3 DNA,CDR3 protein
TRBJ2-7,TRBV4-3,TRBD2,.,TGCGCCAGCAGCGAGGGATTAGCGGGGGACGAGCAGTACTTC,CASSEGLAGDEQYF
TRBJ2-7,TRBV5-1,.,.,TGCGCCAGCAGCTTGACACCTGACTCATCTTACGAGCAGTACTTC,CASSLTPDSSYEQYF
TRBJ2-3,TRBV7-9,.,.,TGTGCCAGCAGCTTCTGGCGGGCCGTCGGACTTTTTAGCACAGATACGCAGTATTTT,CASSFWRAVGLFSTDTQYF
TRBJ2-1,TRBV30,TRBD2,.,TGTGCCTGGAGCCTACAAAGGGCCGGGACTAGCGGCCGGAATGAGCAGTTCTTC,CAWSLQRAGTSGRNEQFF
TRBJ2-1,TRBV3-1/TRBV3-2,.,.,TGTGCCAGCAGCCAAGGGCAGGGGCTTGTAAGGTTCAATGAGCAGTTCTTC,CASSQGQGLVRFNEQFF
TRBJ2-5,TRBV2,.,.,TGTGCCAGCAACCAGGGTTTCGAGACCCAGTACTTC,CASNQGFETQYF
TRBJ2-7,TRBV2,.,.,TGTGCCAGCAATAACAGGGGAGGCGAGCAGTACTTC,CASNNRGGEQYF
TRBJ2-3,TRBV5-1,.,.,TGCGCCAGCAGCTTGGGGGGGACTAGCACAGATACGCAGTATTTT,CASSLGGTSTDTQYF
TRBJ2-7,TRBV6-1,.,.,TGTGCCAGCAGTGAAGGGACAGTTGCCTACGAGCAGTACTTC,CASSEGTVAYEQYF
TRBJ2-7,TRBV18,TRBD2,.,TGTGCCAGCTCCCCACTAGCGGATAGCTCCTACGAGCAGTACTTC,CASSPLADSSYEQYF
TRBJ1-6,TRBV6-6,.,.,TGTGCCAGCAGGAAGGACACGCCGAGTTCACCCCTCCACTTT,CASRKDTPSSPLHF
TRBJ2-7,TRBV4-3,TRBD1,.,TGCGCCAGCAGCAGGGGCAGGGGGCACGAGCAGTACTTC,CASSRGRGHEQYF
TRBJ2-7,TRBV5-4,.,.,TGTGCCAGCAGCTTGGAACTAAGGGAGCAGTACTTC,CASSLELREQYF
TRBJ1-6,TRBV7-2,TRBD1,.,TGTGCCAGCAGCTTAGCCTCCGGGACAGGGGGATCCCCCCTCCACTTT,CASSLASGTGGSPLHF
TRBJ1-4,TRBV2,.,once,TGTGCCAGCTCCCAGGCGGGAGTAAATGAAAAACTGTTTTTT,CASSQAGVNEKLFF
TRBJ2-2,TRBV6-5,TRBD1,.,TGTGCCAGCAGAAACAGGGGCACCGGGGAGCTGTTTTTT,CASRNRGTGELFF
TRBJ2-3,TRBV5-4,.,.,TGTGCCAGCAGCTTTAAGGTTAGCAGCACAGATACGCAGTATTTT,CASSFKVSSTDTQYF
TRBJ1-5,TRBV6-5,.,.,TGTGCCAGCATTCCTTCGGGGAGGCAGCCCCAGCATTTT,CASIPSGRQPQHF
TRBJ1-1,TRBV9,.,once,TGTGCCAGCAGTAGGGGTGGCGCCAACACTGAAGCTTTCTTT,CASSRGGANTEAFF
TRBJ2-3,TRBV5-1,TRBD1,.,TGCGCCAGCAGCTCCGGGACAGGGAAATGGGATACGCAGTATTTT,CASSSGTGKWDTQYF
TRBJ2-3,TRBV12-3/TRBV12-4,.,.,TGTGCCAGCAGTTTCAGGGATACGCAGTATTTT,CASSFRDTQYF
TRBJ2-4,TRBV30,.,.,TGTGCCTGGAGTGTCGGAGGGACAGTGATAGCCAAAAACATTCAGTACTTC,CAWSVGGTVIAKNIQYF
TRBJ2-2,TRBV3-1/TRBV3-2,TRBD2,.,TGTGCCAGCAGCCAAGGAATGAGCGGGATTAGCGGGGAGCTGTTTTTT,CASSQGMSGISGELFF
TRBJ1-1,TRBV5-1,TRBD1,.,TGCGCCAGCAGCGGGGACAGGGACGAAGCTTTCTTT,CASSGDRDEAFF
TRBJ2-7,TRBV19,.,.,TGTGCCAGTACCCACGGGAACTCCTACGAGCAGTACTTC,CASTHGNSYEQYF
TRBJ2-3,TRBV5-1,.,.,TGCGCCAGCAGCTTGGGTACAGGGATAGATACGCAGTATTTT,CASSLGTGIDTQYF
TRBJ2-2,TRBV28,.,once,TGTGCCAGCAGTTTATTCCGGGGATTAGGCGGGGAGCTGTTTTTT,CASSLFRGLGGELFF
TRBJ2-6,TRBV2,.,.,TGTGCCAGCAGCCAAGACAGCTCTGGGGCCAACGTCCTGACTTTC,CASSQDSSGANVLTF
TRBJ2-7,TRBV28,.,.,TGTGCCAGCAGTTTATCGGGAATAAGTAGCTTC,CASSLSGISSF
TRBJ2-1,TRBV9,.,.,TGTGCCAGCAGTCTTAGGGGGAGCTCCTACAATGAGCAGTTCTTC,CASSLRGSSYNEQFF
TRBJ2-5,TRBV7-9,TRBD2,.,TGTGCCAGCAGCTTAGGAGCGGGAGGGATCCAAGAGACCCAGTACTTC,CASSLGAGGIQETQYF
TRBJ1-1,TRBV28,TRBD1,.,TGTGCCAGCAGTTTCGGACAGGGGGTTCTTGACACTGAAGCTTTCTTT,CASSFGQGVLDTEAFF
TRBJ2-7,TRBV2,.,.,TGTGCCAGCCGTAGGAACACAGGGTTCGACTCCTACGAGCAGTACTTC,CASRRNTGFDSYEQYF
TRBJ1-1,TRBV15,.,once,TGTGCCACCAGCAGACCAGACAGGACGAACACTGAAGCTTTCTTT,CATSRPDRTNTEAFF
TRBJ2-2,TRBV4-2,TRBD2,.,TGTGCCAGCACCTCCGGGACTAGCTTCACCGCGGGGACCGGGGAGCTGTTTTTT,CASTSGTSFTAGTGELFF
TRBJ1-2,TRBV5-4,.,.,TGTGCCAGCAGCTCGGACCGACAGGCTAACTATGGCTACACCTTC,CASSSDRQANYGYTF
TRBJ2-5,TRBV11-2,.,.,TGTGCCAGCAGCTTAGGGTCACAGGGCGTGGAGACCCAGTACTTC,CASSLGSQGVETQYF
TRBJ1-2,TRBV5-1,TRBD1,.,TGCGCCAGCAGCATATATACCGGGACAGACTATGGCTACACCTTC,CASSIYTGTDYGYTF
TRBJ2-7,TRBV30,.,once,TGTGCCTGGAGTGGACGGAGACCCTACGAGCAGTACTTC,CAWSGRRPYEQYF
TRBJ2-7,TRBV5-1,TRBD1,.,TGCGCCAGCAGCCCTGACAGGGGCCCCTACGAGCAGTACTTC,CASSPDRGPYEQYF
TRBJ1-3,TRBV12-3/TRBV12-4,.,.,TGTGCCAGCAGTTTAGCTATTGGAAACACCATATATTTT,CASSLAIGNTIYF
TRBJ2-7,TRBV2,TRBD1,.,TGTGCCACAATTATAGGGGACAGTGCGAATTACGAGCAGTACTTC,CATIIGDSANYEQYF
TRBJ1-2,TRBV27,TRBD1,.,TGTGCCAGCAGTGCAACATCAGGGGGGAGCTATGGCTACACCTTC,CASSATSGGSYGYTF